This TCR beta chain was observed in a study of cytomegalovirus exposure and HLA in healthy donors. As concerns this clone: What it recognizes is unknown.

Germline CDR1 reads SEHNR; CDR2 reads FQNEAQ (reference sequence). This CDR3 is 15 amino acids long. V lost 1 base and J lost 7; bases outside the gene matches: 4. Findings and caveats of the study: Indistinguishable V segments, including TRBV6-2 and TRBV6-3, were excluded. In a later analysis, TCR beta V- and J-gene trimming was associated with a missense DCLRE1C variant. Specificity of a few CMV-associated chains for CMV antigens was verified in vitro.

The PCR had 60 Vbeta and 13 Jbeta primers. Generated by immunoSEQ multiplex PCR, the TCRdb table keeps only in-frame clones and is missing some. The sample has about 110,000 clones, and its top ten clones hold more than 3%. This clonotype was obtained from a man aged 30 to 45 in good health and CMV-seronegative. The chain combines TRBV7-9 with TRBJ1-6; TRBD1 agrees at 7 bases. The specimen was PBMCs. This CDR3 reads CASSLGQGPNSPLHF. In nucleotides, the CDR3 is TGTGCCAGCAGCTTAGGACAGGGACCAAATTCACCCCTCCACTTT.